This is a list of T cell receptor beta chains from one sample in a study of T cell changes during pregnancy in multiple sclerosis. The protocol was immunoSEQ multiplex PCR, while the TCRdb copy is restricted to in-frame clones and leaves out a portion. The table has approximately 50,000 clones, roughly nine tenths seen once; the top ten hold 0.39%. The source was CD4+ T cells from peripheral blood mononuclear cells, collected after pregnancy. Receptor source: a female donor with multiple sclerosis, enrolled in a pregnancy study. The CDR3 runs from the conserved cysteine through the conserved F or W. The D gene is left open where the match is weak. For some rows the clone size is stated as once, few or many, or as a class when expanded; others skip it.

>TRBV5-1|.|.|TRBJ2-1
TGCGCCCGCTGGGGGAGGAATGAGCAGTTCTTC
CARWGRNEQFF
>TRBV28|.|TRBD2|TRBJ2-5
TGTGCCAGCACCGGGATAGCGGGAGGGCGCGGGGAGACCCAGTACTTC
CASTGIAGGRGETQYF
>TRBV9|.|.|TRBJ2-2
TGTGCCAGCAGCGCCGACAGAAGCACCGGGGAGCTGTTTTTT
CASSADRSTGELFF
>TRBV9|.|.|TRBJ1-1
TGTGCCAGCAGCGTAGCTACGGACACTGAAGCTTTCTTT
CASSVATDTEAFF
>TRBV13|.|TRBD2|TRBJ2-1
TGTGCCAGTCGGGTCGGGGGGAGTTACAATGAGCAGTTCTTC
CASRVGGSYNEQFF
>TRBV29-1|.|.|TRBJ1-1
TGCAGCGTTGAGTACGGGATGAACACTGAAGCTTTCTTT
CSVEYGMNTEAFF
>TRBV27|.|.|TRBJ1-1
TGTGCCAGCAGGACAACCTGGGTTCGGTCCTCGGGGGCTGAAGCTTTCTTT
CASRTTWVRSSGAEAFF
>TRBV6-1|.|TRBD1|TRBJ1-5
TGTGCCAGCAGTCCTGACAGGGGAGGGAGTCAGCCCCAGCATTTT
CASSPDRGGSQPQHF
>TRBV6-5|.|.|TRBJ1-4
TGTGCCAGCAGCCCACCTTACAGGGAAAAACTGTTTTTT
CASSPPYREKLFF
>TRBV5-4|.|.|TRBJ2-7
TGTGCCAGCAGCTTGGTAGGGGGCTACGAGCAGTACTTC
CASSLVGGYEQYF
>TRBV25-1|.|TRBD2|TRBJ2-3
TGTGCCAGCAGTCCGGGACTAGCGGCAATAGGGGATACGCAGTATTTT
CASSPGLAAIGDTQYF
>TRBV30|.|.|TRBJ1-2
TGTGCCTGGAGTGTACAAGGGGTCGTAGCTGGTGGCTACACCTTC
CAWSVQGVVAGGYTF
>TRBV2|.|.|TRBJ2-5
TGTGCCAGCAAGATGAGGGAGGCGGAGACCCAGTACTTC
CASKMREAETQYF
>TRBV19|.|.|TRBJ1-3
TGTGCCAGTAGGCCCACACAGGGACCTGGAAACACCATATATTTT
CASRPTQGPGNTIYF
>TRBV2|.|TRBD1|TRBJ1-1
TGTGCCAGCAGTGGGACAGGGGGGAACACTGAAGCTTTCTTT
CASSGTGGNTEAFF
>TRBV7-2|.|TRBD2|TRBJ2-1
TGTGCCAGCAGCTTAGCACTAGCGGGGGCCGGCAATGAGCAGTTCTTC
CASSLALAGAGNEQFF
>TRBV6-1|.|TRBD1|TRBJ1-1
TGTGCCAGCAGTGAGGGACAGAGGCTTGAAGCTTTCTTT
CASSEGQRLEAFF
>TRBV7-9|.|.|TRBJ2-7
TGTGCCAGCAGCTACAAACCCTACGAGCAGTACTTC
CASSYKPYEQYF
>TRBV30|.|TRBD1|TRBJ2-7
TGTGCCTCCTCCCAAGGGACAGGGGCCTACGAGCAGTACTTC
CASSQGTGAYEQYF
>TRBV9|.|.|TRBJ1-3
TGTGCCAGCAACGCAGTCCCTGGAAACACCATATATTTT
CASNAVPGNTIYF
>TRBV13|.|TRBD1|TRBJ2-1
TGTGCCAGCAGCCGAAGGACAGGGCCAAATGAGCAGTTCTTC
CASSRRTGPNEQFF
>TRBV18|.|.|TRBJ1-4
TGTGCCAGCTCACCACAACAGGGTTCAACTAATGAAAAACTGTTTTTT
CASSPQQGSTNEKLFF
>TRBV9|.|TRBD2|TRBJ2-1
TGTGCCAGCAGCGTAGAAGGTCGGACTAGCGGAGTCAATGAGCAGTTCTTC
CASSVEGRTSGVNEQFF
>TRBV5-1|.|TRBD1|TRBJ2-1
TGCGCCAGCAGCTCGGGACAGGGGGCGCGGGTCGGGCAGTTCTTC
CASSSGQGARVGQFF
>TRBV7-2|.|.|TRBJ1-1
TGTGCCAGCAGCTTACCCGCCCGGAACCGCCGCGGCACTGAAGCTTTCTTT
CASSLPARNRRGTEAFF
>TRBV5-1|.|.|TRBJ1-3
TGCGCCAGCAGCCCCGAGGGACAAGGGTTCTCTGGAAACACCATATATTTT
CASSPEGQGFSGNTIYF
>TRBV10-1|medium-sized|.|TRBJ1-5
TGCGCCAGCAGTCAGGGGACGACTCAGCCCCAGCATTTT
CASSQGTTQPQHF
>TRBV25-1|.|.|TRBJ2-1
TGTGCCAGCAGGCCGACAGGACCCTACAATGAGCAGTTCTTC
CASRPTGPYNEQFF
>TRBV7-2|.|TRBD2|TRBJ2-1
TGTGCCAGCAGCACCCTAGCGGGAATGTTCTTC
CASSTLAGMFF
>TRBV19|.|TRBD1|TRBJ2-7
TGTGCCAGTAGTAAGAATTCCGGGACAGGGGCCTACGAGCAGTACTTC
CASSKNSGTGAYEQYF
>TRBV30|once|.|TRBJ2-5
TGTGCCTGGAGTGTCGGCGCAGGGGTGGGGCAGACCCAGTACTTC
CAWSVGAGVGQTQYF
>TRBV4-2|once|.|TRBJ1-4
TGTGCCAGCAGCCAAACCCCGGCAGGGCACGGGGAAAAACTGTTTTTT
CASSQTPAGHGEKLFF
>TRBV7-9|once|.|TRBJ2-7
TGTGCCAGCAGCCGAACAGAGAGCTACTACGAGCAGTACTTC
CASSRTESYYEQYF
>TRBV21-1|.|.|TRBJ2-5
TGTGCCAGCAGCAAAACTTTGAGGAGCCAAGAGACCCAGTACTTC
CASSKTLRSQETQYF
>TRBV25-1|.|TRBD2|TRBJ2-5
TGTGCCAGCAGTGATAATAGGCTAGCGGGAGTAGAGACCCAGTACTTC
CASSDNRLAGVETQYF
>TRBV29-1|.|.|TRBJ2-3
TGCAGCGTTGCGGAGTCGGAGATCGGTACGCAGTATTTT
CSVAESEIGTQYF
>TRBV11-3|.|.|TRBJ2-3
TGTGCCAGCAGCTTAGATGAGAGAGATACGCAGTATTTT
CASSLDERDTQYF
>TRBV15|once|.|TRBJ1-5
TGTGCCACCAGCAGATCGAGCAATCAGCCCCAGCATTTT
CATSRSSNQPQHF
>TRBV18|few|.|TRBJ1-1
TGTGCCAGCTCACCCCTAGGGGGGAACACTGAAGCTTTCTTT
CASSPLGGNTEAFF
>TRBV28|once|.|TRBJ2-1
TGTGCCAGCCTGTCTGCGGGACTTCAGAATGAGCAGTTCTTC
CASLSAGLQNEQFF
>TRBV27|.|.|TRBJ2-2
TGTGCCAGCAGTCGGCAGGGCGGGGAGCTGTTTTTT
CASSRQGGELFF
>TRBV2|.|TRBD2|TRBJ2-1
TGTGCCAGCAGTGAAGCACAGGCGGGAGCGTACAATGAGCAGTTCTTC
CASSEAQAGAYNEQFF
>TRBV5-1|.|.|TRBJ1-1
TGCGCCAGCAGCTACACGGAGGGGACGACTGAAGCTTTCTTT
CASSYTEGTTEAFF
>TRBV19|.|.|TRBJ2-2
TGTGCCAGTAGTCTAAGACAGTTAACCGGGGAGCTGTTTTTT
CASSLRQLTGELFF
>TRBV5-1|.|.|TRBJ1-4
TGCGCCAGCAGCTCGGAGGGAGAAAAACTGTTTTTT
CASSSEGEKLFF
>TRBV5-8|.|.|TRBJ1-2
TGTGCCAGCAGCGCCACTATTAACTATGGCTACACCTTC
CASSATINYGYTF
>TRBV4-3|.|.|TRBJ2-1
TGCGCCAGCAGCCAAGATTCTAGGCCCAATGAGCAGTTCTTC
CASSQDSRPNEQFF
>TRBV6-1|.|TRBD1|TRBJ1-2
TGTGCCAGCAGTGAAGGGCAGGGGGCGCGAGGCTACACCTTC
CASSEGQGARGYTF
>TRBV5-1|.|.|TRBJ2-1
TGCGCCAGCCAGGAGGGGGAGGGCTTGTCTGGTGAGCAGTTCTTC
CASQEGEGLSGEQFF